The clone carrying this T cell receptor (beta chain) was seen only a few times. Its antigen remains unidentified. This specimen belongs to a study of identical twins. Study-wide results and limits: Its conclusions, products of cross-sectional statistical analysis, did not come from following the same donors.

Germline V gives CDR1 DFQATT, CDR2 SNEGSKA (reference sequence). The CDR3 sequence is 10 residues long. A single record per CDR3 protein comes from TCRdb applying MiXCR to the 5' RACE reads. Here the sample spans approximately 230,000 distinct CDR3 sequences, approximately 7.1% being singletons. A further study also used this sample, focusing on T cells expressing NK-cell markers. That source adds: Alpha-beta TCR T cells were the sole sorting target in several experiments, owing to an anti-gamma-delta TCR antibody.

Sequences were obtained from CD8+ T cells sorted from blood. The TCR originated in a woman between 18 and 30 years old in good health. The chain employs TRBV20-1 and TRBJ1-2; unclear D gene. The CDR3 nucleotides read TGCGCGTCCGCCAGAGATGGCTACACCTTC. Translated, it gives CASARDGYTF.